This paragraph reports one TCR beta chain. Assay used: immunoSEQ multiplex PCR; TCRdb lists only in-frame clones, some missing. The sample records 8,500 to 9,000 clones, 82% being singletons. The data were taken from a study of follicular helper T cells after annual influenza vaccination. Background on the study: Some donors were sampled over the 2013-2014, 2014-2015 and 2015-2016 vaccinations.

Germline CDR1 and CDR2: SGHRS and YFSETQ. Trimming took off 4 bases at V and 4 bases at J, with 14 bases between the two ends. The CDR3 has 14 amino acids. Documented time point: 2015-2016 season, 7 days after influenza vaccination. Cells are cTfh (non-naive CD4+CXCR5+PD-1+), split by ICOS and CD38 into double-positive or double-negative. The rearrangement uses TRBV5-1 and TRBJ1-1; D remains ambiguous. This material consisted of CXCR5+ CD38- circulating T follicular helper cells from blood, taken 7 days after influenza vaccination. Subset here: circulating Tfh, non-naive CD4+CXCR5+PD-1+ (ICOS+CD38+ or ICOS-CD38-). The receptor was isolated from an adult who received the influenza vaccine. The CDR3 DNA reads TGCGCCAGCAGCCCCGGGGAAGGCGTCACTGAAGCTTTCTTT. Protein: CASSPGEGVTEAFF.